This T cell receptor (beta chain) originates from a study of shared clonotypes between healthy human individuals. Clones were sequenced by immunoSEQ multiplex PCR, and TCRdb holds only the in-frame ones, with some missing. Of some 1,400,000 clones in the sample, around 95% are singletons; the top ten hold more than 0.9%. The study drew its donors from healthy HIV-negative adults without recent acute infections or vaccinations. The CDR3 covers 10 residues. V was shortened by 5 bases and J by 10 bases, with 9 bases between the two germline ends. Germline V gene data show CDR1 as DFQATT and CDR2 as SNEGSKA (reference sequence).

Sequencing was carried out using naive CD4+ T cells sorted from blood. Regarding subset: CD45RA+ positively selected. This receptor was identified in a man aged 30-40 years in good health. This chain links TRBV20-1 with TRBJ2-1; D ambiguous. The CDR3 DNA reads as TGCAGTGCTCCGCTTCGCGAGCAGTTCTTC. Protein: CSAPLREQFF.